This T cell receptor (beta chain) was captured by sequencing in a study of response to subunit inactivated influenza vaccine. Study-level results: Researchers suggested that each seasonal influenza vaccination recruits few new T cells.

This clonotype occurred a few times. No antigen is known for it. One entry per CDR3 protein, called by TCRdb with MiXCR from the RT-PCR reads. Among around 530,000 distinct CDR3 sequences listed, over 9.5% were seen once. J gave up 3 bases and V 6 bases, and 15 bases lay outside the gene matches. CDR3 length equals 17 residues. The source is a man in his fifties or sixties who received an inactivated influenza vaccine. The sequencing here drew on PBMCs from blood, taken on the day of vaccination. The chain combines TRBV12-3 or TRBV12-4 with TRBJ2-7; TRBD2 matches 9 bases. Here the CDR3 DNA reads TGTGCCAGCAGCCCACTTCGGGCTAGCGGGAAGCACTACGAGCAGTACTTC. Translation: CASSPLRASGKHYEQYF.